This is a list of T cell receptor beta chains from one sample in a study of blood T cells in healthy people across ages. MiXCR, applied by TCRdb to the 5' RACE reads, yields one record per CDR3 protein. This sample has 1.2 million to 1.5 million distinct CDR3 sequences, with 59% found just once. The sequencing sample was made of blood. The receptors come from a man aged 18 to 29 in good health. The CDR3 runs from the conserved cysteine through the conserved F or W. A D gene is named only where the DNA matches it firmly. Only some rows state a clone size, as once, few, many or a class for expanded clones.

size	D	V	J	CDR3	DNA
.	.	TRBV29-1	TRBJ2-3	CSPQDSSTDTQYF	TGCAGCCCACAAGACTCTAGCACAGATACGCAGTATTTT
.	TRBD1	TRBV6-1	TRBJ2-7	CASSDSSGTGHYEQYF	TGTGCCAGCAGTGATTCCTCCGGGACAGGGCACTACGAGCAGTACTTC
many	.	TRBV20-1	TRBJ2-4	CSAWTNPEAKNIQYF	TGCAGTGCCTGGACTAATCCTGAAGCCAAAAACATTCAGTACTTC
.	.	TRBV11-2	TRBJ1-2	CASSPQAGDGYTF	TGTGCCAGCAGCCCACAAGCAGGGGATGGCTACACCTTC
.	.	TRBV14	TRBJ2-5	CASSLQAGLPTQETQYF	TGTGCCAGCAGCCTCCAAGCTGGACTACCCACCCAAGAGACCCAGTACTTC
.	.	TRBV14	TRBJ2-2	CASSLLKNSDTGELFF	TGTGCCAGCAGCCTCCTTAAGAACTCGGACACCGGGGAGCTGTTTTTT
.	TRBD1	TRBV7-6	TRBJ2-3	CASSNIQGAISLADTQYF	TGTGCCAGCAGTAATATTCAGGGGGCCATCTCGTTGGCAGATACGCAGTATTTT
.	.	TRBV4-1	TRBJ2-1	CASSQDPKNEQFF	TGCGCCAGCAGCCAGGATCCCAAAAATGAGCAGTTCTTC
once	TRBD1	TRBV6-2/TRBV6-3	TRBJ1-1	CASRLGQAAFF	TGTGCCAGCAGATTGGGACAGGCGGCTTTCTTT
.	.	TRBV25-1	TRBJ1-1	CASSEHSAVDTEAFF	TGTGCCAGCAGTGAACACAGTGCGGTGGACACTGAAGCTTTCTTT
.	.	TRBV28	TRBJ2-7	CASSPLIRTGLIEQYF	TGTGCCAGCAGTCCACTTATTCGGACGGGTTTAATCGAGCAGTACTTC
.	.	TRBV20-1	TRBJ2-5	CSALPGEETQYF	TGCAGTGCTCTCCCGGGAGAAGAGACCCAGTACTTC
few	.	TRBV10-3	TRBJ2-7	CAISEASSSYEQYF	TGTGCCATCAGTGAGGCTAGCTCCTCCTACGAGCAGTACTTC
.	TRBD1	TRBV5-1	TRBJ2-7	CASSLSPGQTSYEQYF	TGCGCCAGCAGCTTGAGCCCGGGACAGACCTCTTACGAGCAGTACTTC
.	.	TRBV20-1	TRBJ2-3	CSVGTPPTDTQYF	TGCAGTGTAGGGACTCCCCCCACAGATACGCAGTATTTT
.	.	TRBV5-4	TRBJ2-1	CASSLAYSPGDEQFF	TGTGCCAGCAGCTTGGCCTACAGCCCAGGGGATGAGCAGTTCTTC
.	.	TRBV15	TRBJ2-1	CATSREVGGSYNEQFF	TGTGCCACCAGCAGAGAGGTAGGGGGCTCCTACAATGAGCAGTTCTTC
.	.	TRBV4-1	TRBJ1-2	CASSQDRAGNYGYTF	TGCGCCAGCAGCCAAGATCGGGCCGGGAACTATGGCTACACCTTC
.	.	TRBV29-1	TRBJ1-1	CSASESGEAFF	TGCAGCGCTAGCGAGTCGGGGGAAGCTTTCTTT
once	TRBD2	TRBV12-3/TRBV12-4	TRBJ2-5	CASSVSGGKETQYF	TGTGCCAGCAGTGTCAGCGGGGGAAAAGAGACCCAGTACTTC
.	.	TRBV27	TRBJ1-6	CASSPLTAMTNSPLHF	TGTGCCAGCAGTCCACTTACGGCCATGACAAATTCACCCCTCCACTTT
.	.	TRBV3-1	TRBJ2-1	CASSQVLARTYNEQFF	TGTGCCAGCAGCCAAGTCCTAGCGCGAACCTACAATGAGCAGTTCTTC
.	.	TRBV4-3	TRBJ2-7	CASSHQQPSGGYYEQYF	TGCGCCAGCAGCCACCAACAGCCGTCGGGGGGCTACTACGAGCAGTACTTC
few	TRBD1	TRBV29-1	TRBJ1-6	CSEYRDRDNSPLHF	TGCAGCGAGTACCGGGACAGGGATAATTCACCCCTCCACTTT
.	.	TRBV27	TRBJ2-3	CASSLVGDDTQYF	TGTGCCAGCAGTTTAGTTGGGGACGATACGCAGTATTTT
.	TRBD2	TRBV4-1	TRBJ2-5	CASSHLAGGRETQYF	TGTGCCAGCAGCCATCTAGCGGGGGGGAGGGAGACCCAGTACTTC
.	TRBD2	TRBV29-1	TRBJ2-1	CSVVRASGKDEQFF	TGCAGCGTTGTTCGGGCTAGCGGGAAGGATGAGCAGTTCTTC
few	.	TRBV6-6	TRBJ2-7	CASSYEGYRDDEQYF	TGTGCCAGCAGTTACGAAGGCTACAGGGATGATGAGCAGTACTTC
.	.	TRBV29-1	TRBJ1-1	CSVGWRLRDTEAFF	TGCAGCGTTGGGTGGAGGTTGAGGGACACTGAAGCTTTCTTT
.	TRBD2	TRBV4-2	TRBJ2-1	CASSRGLAENEQFF	TGTGCCAGCAGCCGAGGACTAGCGGAGAATGAGCAGTTCTTC
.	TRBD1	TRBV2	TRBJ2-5	CASGGTGANYREETQYF	TGTGCCAGCGGAGGGACAGGGGCCAATTACCGGGAAGAGACCCAGTACTTC
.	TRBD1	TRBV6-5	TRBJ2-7	CASARGGTGGYEQYF	TGTGCCAGCGCTCGAGGTGGGACAGGAGGTTACGAGCAGTACTTC
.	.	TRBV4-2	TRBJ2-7	CASSQDPGPTDYEQYF	TGTGCCAGCAGCCAAGACCCTGGACCAACCGACTACGAGCAGTACTTC
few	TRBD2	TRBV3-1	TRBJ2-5	CASSHRGREGTQYF	TGTGCCAGCAGCCACCGAGGGAGGGAAGGGACCCAGTACTTC
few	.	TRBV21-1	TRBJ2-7	CASSKCEEDLPYEQYF	TGTGCCAGCAGCAAATGTGAGGAGGACCTACCCTACGAGCAGTACTTC
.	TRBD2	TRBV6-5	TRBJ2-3	CASSYSGGLAGGSDTQYF	TGTGCCAGCAGTTACTCCGGCGGACTAGCGGGGGGTTCAGATACGCAGTATTTT
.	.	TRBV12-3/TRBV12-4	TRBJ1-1	CASYDPAYTEAFF	TGTGCCAGCTACGATCCAGCCTACACTGAAGCTTTCTTT
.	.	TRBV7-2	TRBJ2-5	CASSPDLETQYF	TGTGCCAGCAGCCCAGACCTAGAGACCCAGTACTTC
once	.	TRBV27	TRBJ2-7	CASSLRGKRSSYEQYF	TGTGCCAGCAGTTTAAGGGGGAAAAGGAGCTCCTACGAGCAGTACTTC
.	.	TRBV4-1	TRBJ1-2	CASSQVQGALYGYTF	TGCGCCAGCAGCCAAGTACAGGGAGCCCTCTATGGCTACACCTTC
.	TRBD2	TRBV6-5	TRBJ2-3	CASKGLAGGRTDTQYF	TGTGCCAGCAAGGGACTAGCGGGGGGACGCACAGATACGCAGTATTTT
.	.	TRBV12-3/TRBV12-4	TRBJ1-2	CASSSMLGNGYTF	TGTGCCAGCAGTTCCATGTTAGGGAATGGCTACACCTTC
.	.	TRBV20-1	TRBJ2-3	CSALTGVDTQYF	TGCAGTGCTCTTACCGGGGTAGATACGCAGTATTTT
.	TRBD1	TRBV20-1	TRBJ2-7	CSAQIRDRGVYEQYF	TGCAGTGCCCAGATCCGGGACAGGGGAGTCTACGAGCAGTACTTC
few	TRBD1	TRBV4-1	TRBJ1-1	CASSQHPTGTEAFF	TGCGCCAGCAGCCAACATCCGACAGGGACTGAAGCTTTCTTT
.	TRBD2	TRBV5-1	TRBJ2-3	CASSGEGYADTQYF	TGCGCCAGCTCCGGGGAGGGGTATGCAGATACGCAGTATTTT
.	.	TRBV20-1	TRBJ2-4	CSARLPGAPKNIQYF	TGCAGTGCTAGATTACCGGGGGCCCCCAAAAACATTCAGTACTTC
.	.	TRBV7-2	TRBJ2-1	CASSFVRSSYNEQFF	TGTGCCAGCAGCTTCGTTAGGAGCTCCTACAATGAGCAGTTCTTC
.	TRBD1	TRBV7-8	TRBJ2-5	CASSWDRGSETQYF	TGTGCCAGCAGCTGGGACAGGGGTTCGGAGACCCAGTACTTC
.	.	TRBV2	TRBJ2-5	CAQKPWSQETQYF	TGTGCCCAAAAACCCTGGTCCCAAGAGACCCAGTACTTC
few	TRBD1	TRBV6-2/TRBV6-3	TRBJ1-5	CASRSGQGYQPQHF	TGTGCCAGCAGGTCGGGACAGGGTTATCAGCCCCAGCATTTT
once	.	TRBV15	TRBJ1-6	CATSRDRLSSYNSPLHF	TGTGCCACCAGCAGAGATCGACTCAGCTCCTATAATTCACCCCTCCACTTT
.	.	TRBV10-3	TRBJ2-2	CAISDTVDIYGELFF	TGTGCCATCAGTGATACCGTGGACATTTACGGGGAGCTGTTTTTT
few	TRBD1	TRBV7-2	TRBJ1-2	CASSLDRNDHGYTF	TGTGCCAGCAGCTTGGACAGGAACGACCATGGCTACACCTTC
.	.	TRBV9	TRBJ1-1	CLRGGAEAFF	TGTCTTAGGGGGGGTGCTGAAGCTTTCTTT
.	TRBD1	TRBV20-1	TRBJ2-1	CSARGTGRSYNEQFF	TGCAGTGCCAGGGGGACGGGACGCTCCTACAATGAGCAGTTCTTC
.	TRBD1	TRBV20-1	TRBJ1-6	CSARDLQTGGASYNSPLHF	TGCAGTGCTAGAGATCTTCAGACAGGGGGCGCGTCCTATAATTCACCCCTCCACTTT
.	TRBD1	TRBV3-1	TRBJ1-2	CASSLAGQPYYGYTF	TGTGCCAGCAGCCTCGCGGGACAGCCCTATTATGGCTACACCTTC
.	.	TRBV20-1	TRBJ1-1	CSASGGRMNTEAFF	TGCAGTGCTAGCGGGGGGAGAATGAACACCGAAGCTTTCTTT
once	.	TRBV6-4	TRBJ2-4	CASSDPVTREQYF	TGTGCCAGCAGTGACCCCGTGACGAGGGAGCAGTACTTC